This T cell receptor beta chain was observed in a study of T cell responses to AZD1222 COVID-19 vaccine. Notes on the study in general: Recipients of two AZD1222 doses showed rising Spike-specific TCR breadth and depth. Baseline serostatus was positive in only six AZD1222 recipients. Nearly half of spike-specific TCRs reportedly go after variant regions that carry no mutations.

Assay: immunoSEQ multiplex PCR; the TCRdb copy retains only in-frame clones and omits some. Here the sample spans tens of thousands of clones, about 88% being singletons. Worth noting for this clone: The antigen is undetermined.

The CDR3 is made up of 14 amino acids. Looked up from germline, CDR1 is MNHEY and CDR2 is SMNVEV (reference sequence). The V gene lost 2 bases and the J gene lost 4 bases, with 11 bases spanning the gap. This specimen consisted of peripheral blood, obtained 28 days after the second AZD1222 dose. This TCR derives from an adult who received the AZD1222 COVID-19 vaccine. The rearrangement links TRBV27 to TRBJ2-5; possible D gene TRBD2, 6 bases. This chain's CDR3 is CASSLMGGAETQYF. Here the CDR3 DNA reads TGTGCCAGCAGTTTAATGGGGGGAGCAGAGACCCAGTACTTC.